Listed here are 29 T cell receptor beta chains from one sample, sequenced in a study of neoadjuvant anti-PD-1 for oral cavity cancer. Libraries were prepared by immunoSEQ multiplex PCR; TCRdb keeps only in-frame clonotypes and omits some of them. Counted here are approximately 17,000 clones, 50% to 75% occurring once; the ten biggest clones make up roughly 2.8%. Sequenced here: PBMCs, sampled before nivolumab (anti-PD-1) treatment. The source is a person aged 35-80 years with oral cavity squamous cell carcinoma.

The rearrangement links TRBV27 to TRBJ2-1; TRBD1 or TRBD2 may be the D gene (5 bases each). The CDR3 is 12 amino acids. With 2 bases removed from V and 16 bases from J, the gap between germline ends came to 15 bases. Germline CDR1 and CDR2: MNHEY and SMNVEV (reference sequence). The chain's CDR3 is CASSLLGELLFF. CDR3 DNA sequence: TGTGCCAGCAGTTTACTAGGGGAGTTATTATTCTTC.

The gene calls are TRBV2 and TRBJ2-7; 7 nucleotides line up with TRBD1. There are 13 residues in the CDR3. In germline, CDR1 is SNHLY, CDR2 FYNNEI. The junction had 6 bases not matched to a gene; V was cut back by 8 bases and J by 2 bases. CDR3 in amino acids: CASGGQATYEQYF. The DNA of the CDR3 is TGTGCCAGCGGAGGACAGGCTACCTACGAGCAGTACTTC.

This chain links TRBV19 with TRBJ2-1; a weak D match, TRBD2 (7 bases). The length of the CDR3 is 17 residues. Germline V gives CDR1 LNHDA, CDR2 SQIVND (reference sequence). V was clipped by 4 bases and J by 3 bases, with 19 bases between them. The CDR3 DNA is TGTGCCAGTAGTAAAGACGGGGGCCTAGCGGTCTACAATGAGCAGTTCTTC. This encodes CASSKDGGLAVYNEQFF.

The V gene is TRBV5-5, the J gene TRBJ2-5; D possibly matches TRBD1 or TRBD2 (5 bases each). The CDR3 is made up of 16 amino acids. Germline V CDR1 and CDR2: SGHKS, YYEKEE (reference sequence). Trimming stripped 2 bases from V and 4 bases from J, with 18 bases between. The CDR3, as DNA: TGTGCCAGCAGCTTTTCGTGGGGGAACGAGCCAGAGACCCAGTACTTC. This encodes CASSFSWGNEPETQYF. The whole variable domain, remainder taken from reference TRBV5-5 and TRBJ2-5, is DAGVTQSPTHLIKTRGQQVTLRCSPISGHKSVSWYQQVLGQGPQFIFQYYEKEERGRGNFPDRFSARQFPNYSSELNVNALLLGDSALYLCASSFSWGNEPETQYFGPGTRLLVL.

V is TRBV6-6 and J is TRBJ2-5; a possible D gene is TRBD2 (7 bases). Germline assignment: CDR1 MNHNY and CDR2 SVGAGI (reference sequence). With 10 bases removed from V and 5 bases from J, the gap between germline ends came to 17 bases. This CDR3 comprises 13 residues. The CDR3 here is CATAGAQGETQYF. CDR3 sequence (DNA): TGTGCCACTGCGGGGGCCCAGGGGGAGACCCAGTACTTC.

This clone was picked up a small number of times. This chain uses TRBV2 with TRBJ1-2; the D is unclear. This CDR3 has 13 residues. Germline CDR1 reads SNHLY; CDR2 reads FYNNEI. Trimming stripped 6 bases from V and 8 bases from J, with 16 bases between. CDR3 coding DNA: TGTGCCAGCAGAGTCCTCTCTGACGGCGGCTACACCTTC. Its translation: CASRVLSDGGYTF. The full variable domain, its missing parts supplied by reference TRBV2 and TRBJ1-2, is EPEVTQTPSHQVTQMGQEVILRCVPISNHLYFYWYRQILGQKVEFLVSFYNNEISEKSEIFDDQFSVERPDGSNFTLKIRSTKLEDSAMYFCASRVLSDGGYTFGSGTRLTVV.

The chain employs TRBV28 and TRBJ2-1; D may correspond to TRBD1 or TRBD2 (5 bases each). This CDR3 contains 14 residues. Germline values: CDR1 MDHEN, CDR2 SYDVKM. The V and J ends lost 8 bases and 8 bases respectively, with 19 bases between them. CDR3 coding DNA: TGTGCCAGCGCCCGGGACCCTACCGGGCATGAGCAGTTCTTC. As protein: CASARDPTGHEQFF.

The chain recombines TRBV28 with TRBJ1-5, with D maybe TRBD1 (6 bases). Trimming removed 6 bases at V and 6 bases at J, with 12 bases between. Germline loops: CDR1 MDHEN, CDR2 SYDVKM. The CDR3 is 13 amino acids. CDR3 DNA: TGTGCCAGCAGACCCAGGGGCACTCAGCCCCAGCATTTT. The encoded protein is CASRPRGTQPQHF.

This sequence joins TRBV7-9 and TRBJ2-7; 7 bases are a match to TRBD2. This CDR3 has 14 residues. The V and J ends lost 4 bases and 2 bases, in that order; junction bases with no gene match: 5. Germline CDR1 SEHNR, CDR2 FQNEAQ (reference sequence). CDR3 amino acids: CASSSRDYTYEQYF. CDR3 in DNA: TGTGCCAGCAGCTCCCGGGACTACACCTACGAGCAGTACTTC.

This clone was seen a few times. The rearrangement joins TRBV2 to TRBJ1-3; D is possibly TRBD1 (6 bases). The germline V and J ends were trimmed by 5 bases and 4 bases, with 9 bases remaining between them. The CDR3 contains 13 residues. From germline, CDR1 is SNHLY and CDR2 FYNNEI. CDR3 protein: CASSPGDGNTIYF. CDR3 in DNA: TGTGCCAGCAGTCCAGGGGACGGAAACACCATATATTTT.

The gene calls are TRBV29-1 and TRBJ1-2, with a weak D call TRBD1 (6 bases). Germline values: CDR1 SQVTM, CDR2 ANQGSEA. The CDR3 runs to 10 residues. V shed 3 bases and J shed 13 bases, with 12 bases lying between them. The CDR3 reads CSVDNRVITF. CDR3 sequence (DNA): TGCAGCGTTGATAACAGGGTAATCACCTTC. Supplemented by reference TRBV29-1 and TRBJ1-2, the full variable domain reads SAVISQKPSRDICQRGTSLTIQCQVDSQVTMMFWYRQQPGQSLTLIATANQGSEATYESGFVIDKFPISRPNLTFSTLTVSNMSPEDSSIYLCSVDNRVITFGSGTRLTVV.

This rearrangement joins TRBV7-3 to TRBJ2-6; the match to TRBD1 covers 7 bases. This CDR3 has 17 residues. Trimming removed 2 bases from V and 0 bases from J; junction bases left unmatched: 4. Germline V lookup: CDR1 SGHTA, CDR2 FQGTGA. CDR3 sequence reads: CASSLQQGISGANVLTF. The CDR3 DNA reads TGTGCCAGCAGCTTACAACAGGGGATCTCTGGGGCCAACGTCCTGACTTTC. Supplemented by reference TRBV7-3 and TRBJ2-6, the full variable domain reads GAGVSQTPSNKVTEKGKYVELRCDPISGHTALYWYRQSLGQGPEFLIYFQGTGAADDSGLPNDRFFAVRPEGSVSTLKIQRTERGDSAVYLCASSLQQGISGANVLTFGAGSRLTVL.

J is TRBJ1-5 and V is TRBV6-1; D possibly corresponds to TRBD1 (5 bases). Germline CDR1 MNHNS, CDR2 SASEGT. The CDR3 spans 15 residues. Trimming stripped 5 bases from V and 0 bases from J, with 11 bases between. In nucleotides, the CDR3 is TGTGCCAGCAGTCCAGGGTCTTCTAGCAATCAGCCCCAGCATTTT. Its protein product is CASSPGSSSNQPQHF.

V and J are TRBV18 and TRBJ1-3; D not resolved. Germline V CDR1 and CDR2: KGHSH, LQKENI. The V and J ends lost 3 bases and 2 bases respectively, with 8 bases between them. This CDR3 is 14 amino acids long. In DNA, the CDR3 is TGTGCCAGCTCACCTTCTAAGACTGGAAACACCATATATTTT. Translation gives CASSPSKTGNTIYF. Together with reference TRBV18 and TRBJ1-3, the CDR3 gives the full variable domain: NAGVMQNPRHLVRRRGQEARLRCSPMKGHSHVYWYRQLPEEGLKFMVYLQKENIIDESGMPKERFSAEFPKEGPSILRIQQVVRGDSAAYFCASSPSKTGNTIYFGEGSWLTVV.

The rearrangement uses TRBV7-8 and TRBJ2-7; no firm D call. The germline V and J ends were trimmed by 5 bases and 6 bases, with 23 bases remaining between them. This CDR3 contains 16 residues. Germline loops: CDR1 SGHVS, CDR2 FQNEAQ. CDR3 loop: CASSPLGRRAIVEQYF. The CDR3 nucleotides read TGTGCCAGCAGCCCTTTGGGAAGACGGGCCATCGTCGAGCAGTACTTC.

This rearrangement joins TRBV19 to TRBJ2-7; 7 bases are a match to TRBD1. This CDR3 is built from 12 residues. V lost 7 bases, J lost 3 bases, and 3 bases stayed unmatched. Germline-derived CDR1 and CDR2 are LNHDA and SQIVND (reference sequence). CDR3 nucleotides: TGTGCCAGTACATCAGGGGGCTACGAGCAGTACTTC. Translated, it gives CASTSGGYEQYF.

The chain links TRBV2 to TRBJ2-3; possibly TRBD2 for D (6 bases). The CDR3 spans 16 residues. V lost 2 bases and J lost 1, with 13 bases in between. CDR1 SNHLY and CDR2 FYNNEI come from the germline V gene. The CDR3 sequence: CASSEMGLGRTDTQYF. For the CDR3, the DNA is TGTGCCAGCAGTGAAATGGGACTGGGTCGCACAGATACGCAGTATTTT.

V is TRBV19 and J is TRBJ2-3, with TRBD2 matching over 10 bases. The CDR3 sequence is 16 residues long. V was pared by 6 bases and J by 4 bases, with 10 bases of the junction left unmatched. Germline CDR1 reads LNHDA; CDR2 reads SQIVND (reference sequence). Here the CDR3 reads CASSLSPSGSSDTQYF. CDR3 DNA: TGTGCCAGTAGCCTCTCCCCTAGCGGGAGTTCAGATACGCAGTATTTT.

The chain links TRBV6-5 to TRBJ2-1, with D perhaps TRBD1 (6 bases). Trimming took off 5 bases at V and 3 bases at J, with 11 bases between the two ends. CDR3 size: 14 residues. Germline CDR1 and CDR2: MNHEY and SVGAGI. The CDR3 region is CASSVRDIYNEQFF. Here the CDR3 DNA reads TGTGCCAGCAGTGTCCGGGACATCTACAATGAGCAGTTCTTC.

In this sample, this clone turned up a few times. The chain carries TRBV7-9 and TRBJ1-4; D may be TRBD1 (5 bases). Germline lookup yields CDR1 SEHNR and CDR2 FQNEAQ (reference sequence). Deletions cut 5 bases from V and 7 bases from J, with 23 bases between. The CDR3 contains 17 residues. As DNA, the CDR3 is TGTGCCAGCAGCAGGAGCCCGGTTGACAGAGCGAGTGAAAAACTGTTTTTT. Its translation: CASSRSPVDRASEKLFF.

The chain couples TRBV9 to TRBJ2-3; D tentatively fits TRBD1 or TRBD2 (5 bases each). V lost 0 bases and J 6 bases, leaving 11 bases between the germline ends. The CDR3 spans 14 residues. Germline CDR1 reads SGDLS; CDR2 reads YYNGEE. CDR3 loop: CASSVVGERDTQYF. For the CDR3, the DNA is TGTGCCAGCAGCGTAGTGGGGGAGAGGGATACGCAGTATTTT.

The chain links TRBV6-5 to TRBJ2-1; the D is unclear. Germline lookup yields CDR1 MNHEY and CDR2 SVGAGI. Trimming pared 8 bases from V and 0 bases from J, leaving 11 bases between. The CDR3 has 14 amino acids. The CDR3 sequence is CASGTRASYNEQFF. The CDR3 DNA reads TGTGCCAGCGGCACTCGTGCCTCCTACAATGAGCAGTTCTTC.

A remark on this clone: Mismatch with germline at one junction end may stem from a read error. This chain connects TRBV5-1 to TRBJ2-5; 9 bases match TRBD2. This CDR3 has 15 amino acids. Germline lookup yields CDR1 SGHRS and CDR2 YFSETQ. The CDR3 nucleotides read TGCGCCGGCAGCTTGTTTAGCGGGAGTGCAGAGACCCAGTACTTC. It yields the protein CAGSLFSGSAETQYF. Supplemented by reference TRBV5-1 and TRBJ2-5, the full variable domain reads KAGVTQTPRYLIKTRGQQVTLSCSPISGHRSVSWYQQTPGQGLQFLFEYFSETQRNKGNFPGRFSGRQFSNSRSEMNVSTLELGDSALYLCAGSLFSGSAETQYFGPGTRLLVL.

In this sample, this clone turned up a few times. The rearrangement uses TRBV27 and TRBJ2-7; 10 bases match TRBD1. The CDR3 extends over 15 amino acids. Trimming removed 5 bases from V and 0 bases from J; junction bases left unmatched: 4. Germline values: CDR1 MNHEY, CDR2 SMNVEV (reference sequence). CDR3 region: CASSPGTGASYEQYF. CDR3 coding DNA: TGTGCCAGCAGTCCAGGGACAGGGGCCTCCTACGAGCAGTACTTC.

The chain joins TRBV15 to TRBJ2-7; 9 nucleotides match TRBD1. The germline gives CDR1 LNHNV, CDR2 YYDKDF (reference sequence). The CDR3 has 14 residues. V shed 3 bases and J 3 bases; nucleotides not matched to a gene: 3. The CDR3 reads CATSSPGQGYEQYF. Here the CDR3 DNA reads TGTGCCACCAGCAGCCCGGGACAGGGCTACGAGCAGTACTTC.

The CDR3 DNA is TGTGCCACCAGCAGAGAGGGTGCGGGGGGCTACACCTTC. Translation gives CATSREGAGGYTF. V usage is TRBV15 and J usage is TRBJ1-2; no clear D. V lost 0 bases and J lost 8, with 10 bases in between. The CDR3 is made up of 13 amino acids. CDR1 LNHNV and CDR2 YYDKDF come from the germline V gene (reference sequence). Filled out from reference TRBV15 and TRBJ1-2, the complete variable domain reads DAMVIQNPRYQVTQFGKPVTLSCSQTLNHNVMYWYQQKSSQAPKLLFHYYDKDFNNEADTPDNFQSRRPNTSFCFLDIRSPGLGDTAMYLCATSREGAGGYTFGSGTRLTVV.

The genes are TRBV30 and TRBJ2-4; D may be TRBD1 (6 bases). CDR1 and CDR2 from the germline V gene are GTSNPN and SVGIG (reference sequence). This CDR3 is 16 amino acids long. The germline V and J ends were trimmed by 2 bases and 2 bases, with 16 bases remaining between them. In nucleotides, the CDR3 is TGTGCCTGGAGTCCAGTAGACAGGATATCCAAAAACATTCAGTACTTC. Translating it yields CAWSPVDRISKNIQYF.

J is TRBJ1-1 and V is TRBV6-6; D gene uncertain. Germline V CDR1 and CDR2: MNHNY, SVGAGI (reference sequence). The CDR3 sequence is 13 residues long. Trimming removed 7 bases at V and 0 bases at J, with 9 bases between. The CDR3 region has the DNA TGTGCCAGCACATCCGATATGAACACTGAAGCTTTCTTT. Encoded protein: CASTSDMNTEAFF.

This clone was counted between two and nine times. J is TRBJ1-1 and V is TRBV6-5, with no clear D. The CDR3 contains 13 residues. Trimming left V 6 bases short and J 2 bases short, with 10 bases between. Germline CDR1 MNHEY, CDR2 SVGAGI. The CDR3, as DNA: TGTGCCAGCAGGCGGACTGCAAACACTGAAGCTTTCTTT. Encoded protein: CASRRTANTEAFF.